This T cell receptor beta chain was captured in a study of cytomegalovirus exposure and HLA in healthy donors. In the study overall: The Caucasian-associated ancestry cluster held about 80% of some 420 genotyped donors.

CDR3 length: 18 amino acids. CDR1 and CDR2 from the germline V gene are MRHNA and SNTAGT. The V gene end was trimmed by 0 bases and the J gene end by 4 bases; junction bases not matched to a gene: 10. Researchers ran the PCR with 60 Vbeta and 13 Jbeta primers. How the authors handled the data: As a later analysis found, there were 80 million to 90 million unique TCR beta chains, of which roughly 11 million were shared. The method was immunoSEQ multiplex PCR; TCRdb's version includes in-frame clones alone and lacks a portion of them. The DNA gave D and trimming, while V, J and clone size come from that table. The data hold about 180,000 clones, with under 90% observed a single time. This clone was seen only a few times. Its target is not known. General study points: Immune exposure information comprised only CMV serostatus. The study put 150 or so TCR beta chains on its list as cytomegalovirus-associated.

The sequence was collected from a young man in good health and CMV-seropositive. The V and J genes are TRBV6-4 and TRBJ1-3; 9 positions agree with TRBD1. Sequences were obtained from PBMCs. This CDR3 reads CASSDSGTGKESGNTIYF. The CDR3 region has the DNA TGTGCCAGCAGTGACTCCGGGACAGGGAAGGAATCCGGAAACACCATATATTTT.